Sequencing of this T cell receptor beta chain was carried out in a study of PD-1 blockade in classical Hodgkin lymphoma (dated by TCRdb to 2020 to 2021). In the study overall: Nivolumab dosing was 3 mg/kg intravenously every 2 weeks, continuing until either disease progression or unacceptable toxicity. The study used TCR beta sequencing and CyTOF to define a peripheral blood immune signature of response to PD-1 blockade in classical Hodgkin lymphoma. Overall study outcomes, separate from this receptor: The study was restricted to a single clinical trial cohort, and the causes of repertoire differences, possibly disease activity or prior therapy, were left undefined. Patients starting nivolumab less than 1 year after ASCT had lower diversity and were excluded from later analyses to avoid confounding by immune reconstitution. Newly diagnosed patients were reported to have lower baseline TCR diversity than healthy donors, and relapsed/refractory patients were reported to have lower baseline TCR diversity still. Trial patients with a complete response had baseline diversity similar to that of newly diagnosed patients, while partial responders and progressors had significantly lower diversity. CD4+ but not CD8+ TCR diversity rose significantly by C4D1 (p=0.0027 vs p=0.16), most apparent in complete responders (p=0.02).

For this clone: Its antigen remains unidentified. It has no much larger one-base neighbor in the sample; base qualities were not kept.

What this sample's time point label stands for: cycle 4 day 1 (C4D1), after more than five weeks of nivolumab. All trial patients had relapsed after autologous stem cell transplantation, with cohorts A, B and C differing in prior brentuximab vedotin exposure. The trial cohort included 50 or so patients with relapsed/refractory classical Hodgkin lymphoma, and each patient had a best overall response of complete response, partial response or progressive disease. In the multi-cohort phase II CheckMate 205 trial, trial patients received single-agent nivolumab. An independent review committee assessed best overall response by applying the 2007 International Working Group response criteria. PBMCs from the trial were collected at three points: immediately before nivolumab initiation (C1D1), and during therapy at cycle 2 day 1 and cycle 4 day 1. Peripheral blood was collected in 8 mL Vacutainer Cell Preparation Tubes, from which PBMCs were isolated by centrifugation and then cryopreserved.

CDR1 and CDR2, looked up from the germline V gene (reference sequence), are SGHNT and YYREEE. The V end gives up 4 bases and the J end 4 bases, leaving 12 bases in the junction not matched to a gene. CDR3 length: 16 amino acids, cysteine to phenylalanine. Only the CDR3 DNA is retained, 48 bases long and in frame from the first base. The Qiagen DNeasy kit was used to extract genomic DNA both from unsorted PBMCs and from the negatively selected CD4+ and CD8+ fractions. Using primers that anneal to V and J segments, immunoSEQ multiplex PCR amplified the TCR beta CDR3 regions. Amplification bias was minimized using a synthetic immune receptor repertoire, and residual bias was removed computationally after sequencing. As for how the authors treated the data: Custom Python scripts were used to quantify repertoire diversity as the Shannon entropy index. The unsorted, CD4+ and CD8+ repertoires were each analyzed separately, with the exception of combined analyses, where CD4+ and CD8+ sequences were merged in silico. Clonal expansion was defined as a frequency increase of at least 2-fold after treatment compared with C1D1, and clones undetected at baseline were assigned a pseudocount of 0.5. Clones with 0 or 1 copy at C1D1 were classified as singleton clones, and clones with 2 or more copies were classified as non-singleton clones. By matching protein sequences in sorted samples from the same patient, clones expanded in unsorted samples were annotated as CD4+, CD8+ or unknown. Wilcoxon tests were applied to paired samples to test diversity changes from C1D1 to C4D1. The table comes from immuneACCESS by way of TCRdb, which keeps in-frame sequences with V and J called. Part of the clones is missing from these tables; in studies checked, under half for an unresolved V gene and the rest for unknown reasons. The D gene and trimming were derived from the DNA, and the V and J assignments and clone size from that table. The sample includes roughly 50,000 clones, with 86% observed a single time. The top ten hold approximately 6.9% of the sample.

Sequenced material: peripheral blood mononuclear cells (PBMCs), taken before the fourth cycle of nivolumab. The TCR was taken from a human donor with classical Hodgkin lymphoma. This chain joins TRBV5-4 to TRBJ1-1; TRBD1 lines up with 8 middle nucleotides. The CDR3 is CASSPPRVTGGTEAFF. The DNA is TGTGCCAGCAGCCCGCCGCGAGTAACAGGGGGCACTGAAGCTTTCTTT.